This T cell receptor (beta chain) was captured by sequencing in a study of cytomegalovirus exposure and HLA in healthy donors. Study-wide results and limits: Sequencing likely caused a cluster of highly shared sequence variants. The productive fraction for most TCR beta V segments was about 90% or about 30% in an earlier analysis.

Germline V lookup: CDR1 SGHNT, CDR2 YENEEA. The trim removed 4 bases at V and 2 bases at J, leaving 4 bases unmatched. The CDR3 covers 14 residues. Primers for the PCR totalled 60 Vbeta and 13 Jbeta. Clones were sequenced by immunoSEQ multiplex PCR, and TCRdb holds only the in-frame ones, with some missing. Of 150,000 to 200,000 clones listed, about 59% were seen once; the top ten hold under 3%. To note about this clone: The antigen remains undetermined.

This receptor was identified in a man in his forties or fifties in good health and CMV-seronegative. The chain couples TRBV11-3 to TRBJ1-1; 7 bases agree with TRBD1. The material sequenced was PBMCs. CDR3 protein: CASSSGTVNTEAFF. The CDR3 DNA reads as TGTGCCAGCAGCTCAGGGACAGTAAACACTGAAGCTTTCTTT.